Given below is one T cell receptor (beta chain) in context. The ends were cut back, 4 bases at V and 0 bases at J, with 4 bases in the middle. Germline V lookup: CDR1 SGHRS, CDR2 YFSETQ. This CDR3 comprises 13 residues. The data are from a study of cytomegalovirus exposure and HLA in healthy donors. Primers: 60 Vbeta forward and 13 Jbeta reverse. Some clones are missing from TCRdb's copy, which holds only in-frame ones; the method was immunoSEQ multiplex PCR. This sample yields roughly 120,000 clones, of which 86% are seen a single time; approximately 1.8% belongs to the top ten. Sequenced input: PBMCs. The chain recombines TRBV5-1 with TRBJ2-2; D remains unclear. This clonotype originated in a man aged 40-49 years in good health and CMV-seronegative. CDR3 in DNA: TGCGCCAGCAGCCCCGCGAACACCGGGGAGCTGTTTTTT. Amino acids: CASSPANTGELFF.